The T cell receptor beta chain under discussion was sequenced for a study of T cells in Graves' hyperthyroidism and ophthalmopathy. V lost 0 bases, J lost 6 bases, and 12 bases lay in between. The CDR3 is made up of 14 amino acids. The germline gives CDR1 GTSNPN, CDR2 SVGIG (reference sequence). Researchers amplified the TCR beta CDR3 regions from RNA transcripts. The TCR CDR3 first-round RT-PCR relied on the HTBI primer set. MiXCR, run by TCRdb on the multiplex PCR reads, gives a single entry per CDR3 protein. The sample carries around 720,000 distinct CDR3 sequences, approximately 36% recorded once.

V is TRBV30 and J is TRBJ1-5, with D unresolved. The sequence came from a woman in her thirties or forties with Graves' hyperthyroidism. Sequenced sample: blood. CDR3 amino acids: CAWSVPTVAQPQHF. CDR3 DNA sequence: TGTGCCTGGAGTGTACCTACCGTGGCTCAGCCCCAGCATTTT. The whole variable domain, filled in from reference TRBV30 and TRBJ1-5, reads SQTIHQWPATLVQPVGSPLSLECTVEGTSNPNLYWYRQAAGRGLQLLFYSVGIGQISSEVPQNLSASRPQDRQFILSSKKLLLSDSGFYLCAWSVPTVAQPQHFGDGTRLSIL.